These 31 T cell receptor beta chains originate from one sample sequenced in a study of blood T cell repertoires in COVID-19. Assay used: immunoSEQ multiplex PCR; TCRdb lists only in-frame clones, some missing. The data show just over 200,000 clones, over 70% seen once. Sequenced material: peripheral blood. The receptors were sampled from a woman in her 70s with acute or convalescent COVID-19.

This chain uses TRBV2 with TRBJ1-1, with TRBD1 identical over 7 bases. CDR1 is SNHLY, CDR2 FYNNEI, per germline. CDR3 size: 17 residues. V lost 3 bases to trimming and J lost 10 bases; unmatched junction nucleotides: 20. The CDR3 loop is CASSDDLVDRTTLVAFF. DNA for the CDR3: TGTGCCAGCAGTGATGACCTAGTGGACAGGACCACCTTGGTAGCTTTCTTT.

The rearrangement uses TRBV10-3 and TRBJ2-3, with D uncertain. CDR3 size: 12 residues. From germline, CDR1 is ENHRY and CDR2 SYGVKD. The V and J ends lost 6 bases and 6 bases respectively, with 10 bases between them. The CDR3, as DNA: TGTGCCATCAGCGACATGGCGGATACGCAGTATTTT. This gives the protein CAISDMADTQYF.

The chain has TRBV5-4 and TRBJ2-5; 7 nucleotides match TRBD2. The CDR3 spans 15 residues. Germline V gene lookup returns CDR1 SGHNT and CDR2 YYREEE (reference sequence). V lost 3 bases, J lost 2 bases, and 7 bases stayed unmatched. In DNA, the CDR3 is TGTGCCAGCAGCTCCCCTAGCGGACTTCAAGAGACCCAGTACTTC. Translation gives CASSSPSGLQETQYF.

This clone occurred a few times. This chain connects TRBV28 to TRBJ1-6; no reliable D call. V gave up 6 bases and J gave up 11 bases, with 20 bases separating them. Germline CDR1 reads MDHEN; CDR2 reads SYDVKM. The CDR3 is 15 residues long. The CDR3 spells CASRLRGPSGPPLHF. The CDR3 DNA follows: TGTGCCAGCAGGCTTCGAGGGCCGAGTGGACCACCCCTCCACTTT. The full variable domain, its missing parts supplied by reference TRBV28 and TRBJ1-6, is DVKVTQSSRYLVKRTGEKVFLECVQDMDHENMFWYRQDPGLGLRLIYFSYDVKMKEKGDIPEGYSVSREKKERFSLILESASTNQTSMYLCASRLRGPSGPPLHFGNGTRLTVT.

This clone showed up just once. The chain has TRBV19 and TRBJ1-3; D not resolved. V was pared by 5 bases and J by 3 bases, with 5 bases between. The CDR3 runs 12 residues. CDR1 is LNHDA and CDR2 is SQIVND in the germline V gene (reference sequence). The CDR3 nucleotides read TGTGCCAGTAGTCGAGGTGGAAACACCATATATTTT. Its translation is CASSRGGNTIYF.

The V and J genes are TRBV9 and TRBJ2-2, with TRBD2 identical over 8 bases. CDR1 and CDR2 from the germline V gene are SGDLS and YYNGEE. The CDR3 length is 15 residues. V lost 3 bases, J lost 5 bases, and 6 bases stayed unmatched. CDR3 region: CASSGGLENTGELFF. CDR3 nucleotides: TGTGCCAGCAGCGGGGGACTAGAAAATACCGGGGAGCTGTTTTTT.

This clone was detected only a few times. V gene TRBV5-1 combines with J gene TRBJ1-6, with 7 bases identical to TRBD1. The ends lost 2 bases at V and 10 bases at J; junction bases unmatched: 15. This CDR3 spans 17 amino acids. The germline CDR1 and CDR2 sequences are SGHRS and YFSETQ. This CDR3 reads CASSLTLLRQGESPLHF. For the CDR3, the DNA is TGCGCCAGCAGCTTAACTCTATTAAGACAGGGAGAGTCACCCCTCCACTTT.

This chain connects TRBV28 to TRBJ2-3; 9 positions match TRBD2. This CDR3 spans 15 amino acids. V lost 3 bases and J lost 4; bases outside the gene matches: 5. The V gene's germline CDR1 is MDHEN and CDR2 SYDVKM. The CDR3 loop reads CASSFPTSGSDTQYF. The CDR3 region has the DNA TGTGCCAGCAGTTTCCCGACTAGCGGATCAGATACGCAGTATTTT.

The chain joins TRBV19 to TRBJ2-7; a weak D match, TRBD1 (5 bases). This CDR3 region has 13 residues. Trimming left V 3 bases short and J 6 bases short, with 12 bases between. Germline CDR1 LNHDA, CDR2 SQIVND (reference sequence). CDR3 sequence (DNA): TGTGCCAGTAGTATTCAGGGAATCTCCGAGCAGTACTTC. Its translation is CASSIQGISEQYF. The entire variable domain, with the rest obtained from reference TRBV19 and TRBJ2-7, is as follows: DGGITQSPKYLFRKEGQNVTLSCEQNLNHDAMYWYRQDPGQGLRLIYYSQIVNDFQKGDIAEGYSVSREKKESFPLTVTSAQKNPTAFYLCASSIQGISEQYFGPGTRLTVT.

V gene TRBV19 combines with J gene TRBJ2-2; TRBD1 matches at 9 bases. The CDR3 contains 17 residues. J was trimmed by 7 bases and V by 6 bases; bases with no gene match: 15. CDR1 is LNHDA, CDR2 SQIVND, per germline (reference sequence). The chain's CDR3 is CASSRDRGTKGNGELFF. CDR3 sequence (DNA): TGTGCCAGTAGCAGAGACAGGGGGACGAAGGGGAACGGGGAGCTGTTTTTT.

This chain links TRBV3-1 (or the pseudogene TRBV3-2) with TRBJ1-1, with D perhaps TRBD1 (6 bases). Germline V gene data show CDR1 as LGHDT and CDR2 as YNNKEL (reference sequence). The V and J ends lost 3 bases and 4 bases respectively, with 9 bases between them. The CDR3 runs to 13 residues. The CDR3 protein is CASSQGASTEAFF. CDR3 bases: TGTGCCAGCAGCCAGGGGGCTAGCACTGAAGCTTTCTTT.

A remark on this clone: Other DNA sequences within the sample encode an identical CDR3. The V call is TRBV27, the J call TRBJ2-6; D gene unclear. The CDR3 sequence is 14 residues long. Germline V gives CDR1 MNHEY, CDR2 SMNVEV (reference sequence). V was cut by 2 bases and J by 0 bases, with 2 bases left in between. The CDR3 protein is CASSLRSGANVLTF. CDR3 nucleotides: TGTGCCAGCAGTTTACGCTCTGGGGCCAACGTCCTGACTTTC.

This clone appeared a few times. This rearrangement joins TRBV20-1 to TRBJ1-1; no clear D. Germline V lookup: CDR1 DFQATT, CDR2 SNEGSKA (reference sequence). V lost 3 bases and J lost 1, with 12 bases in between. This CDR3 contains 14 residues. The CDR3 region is CSASLEQENTEAFF. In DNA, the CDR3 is TGCAGTGCTAGTCTAGAACAAGAGAACACTGAAGCTTTCTTT.

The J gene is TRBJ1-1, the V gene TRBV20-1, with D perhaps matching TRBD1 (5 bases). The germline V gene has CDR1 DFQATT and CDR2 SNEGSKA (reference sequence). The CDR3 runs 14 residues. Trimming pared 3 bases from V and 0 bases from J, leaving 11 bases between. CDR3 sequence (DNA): TGCAGTGCTAGTTCCTGGACAATGAACACTGAAGCTTTCTTT. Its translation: CSASSWTMNTEAFF.

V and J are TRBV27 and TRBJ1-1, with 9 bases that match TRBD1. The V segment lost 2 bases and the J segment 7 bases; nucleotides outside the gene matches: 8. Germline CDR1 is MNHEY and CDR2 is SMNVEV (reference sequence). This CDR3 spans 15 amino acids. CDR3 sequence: CASSLVGTGRIEAFF. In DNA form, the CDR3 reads TGTGCCAGCAGTTTAGTAGGGACAGGGAGAATTGAAGCTTTCTTT.

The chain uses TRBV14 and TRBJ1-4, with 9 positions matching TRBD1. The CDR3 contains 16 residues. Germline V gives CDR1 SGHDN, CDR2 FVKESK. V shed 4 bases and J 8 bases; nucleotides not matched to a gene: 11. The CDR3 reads CASSRITGGATEKLFF. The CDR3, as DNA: TGTGCCAGCAGCCGCATAACAGGGGGCGCGACAGAAAAACTGTTTTTT.

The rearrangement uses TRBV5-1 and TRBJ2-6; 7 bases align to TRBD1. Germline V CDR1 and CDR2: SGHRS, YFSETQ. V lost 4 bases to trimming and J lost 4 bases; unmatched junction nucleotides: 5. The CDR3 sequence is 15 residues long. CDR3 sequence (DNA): TGCGCCAGCAGCCCGACAGGGACCGGGGCCAACGTCCTGACTTTC. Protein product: CASSPTGTGANVLTF. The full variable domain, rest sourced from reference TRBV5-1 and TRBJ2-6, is KAGVTQTPRYLIKTRGQQVTLSCSPISGHRSVSWYQQTPGQGLQFLFEYFSETQRNKGNFPGRFSGRQFSNSRSEMNVSTLELGDSALYLCASSPTGTGANVLTFGAGSRLTVL.

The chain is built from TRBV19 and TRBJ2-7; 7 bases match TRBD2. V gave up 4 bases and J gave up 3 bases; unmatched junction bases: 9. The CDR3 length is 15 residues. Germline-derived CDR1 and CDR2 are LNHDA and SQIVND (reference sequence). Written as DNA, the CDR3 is TGTGCCAGTAGTAACCTAGCGGATGGACTCTACGAGCAGTACTTC. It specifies CASSNLADGLYEQYF.

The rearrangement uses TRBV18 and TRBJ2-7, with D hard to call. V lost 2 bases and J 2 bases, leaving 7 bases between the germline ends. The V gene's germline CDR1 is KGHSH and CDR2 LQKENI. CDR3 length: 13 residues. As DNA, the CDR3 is TGTGCCAGCTCACCAGGTAGTCCCTACGAGCAGTACTTC. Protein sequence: CASSPGSPYEQYF.

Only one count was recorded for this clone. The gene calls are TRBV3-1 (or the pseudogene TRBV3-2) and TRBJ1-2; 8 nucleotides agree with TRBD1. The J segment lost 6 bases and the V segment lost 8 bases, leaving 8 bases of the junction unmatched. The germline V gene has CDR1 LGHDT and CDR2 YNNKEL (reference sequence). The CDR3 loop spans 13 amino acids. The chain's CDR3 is CASGGQGGNGYTF. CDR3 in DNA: TGTGCCAGCGGCGGACAGGGAGGAAATGGCTACACCTTC.

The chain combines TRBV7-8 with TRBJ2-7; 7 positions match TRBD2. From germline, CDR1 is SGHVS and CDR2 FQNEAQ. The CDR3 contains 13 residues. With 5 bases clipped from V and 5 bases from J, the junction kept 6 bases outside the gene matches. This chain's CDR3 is CASSGLVGHEQYF. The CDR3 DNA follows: TGTGCCAGCAGCGGACTAGTTGGCCACGAGCAGTACTTC.

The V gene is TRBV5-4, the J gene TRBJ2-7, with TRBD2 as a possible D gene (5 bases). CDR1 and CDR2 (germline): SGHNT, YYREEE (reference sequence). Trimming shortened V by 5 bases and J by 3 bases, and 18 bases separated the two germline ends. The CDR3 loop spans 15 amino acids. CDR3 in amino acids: CASSTLITGSYEQYF. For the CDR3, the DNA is TGTGCCAGCAGTACCCTTATAACGGGGAGCTACGAGCAGTACTTC.

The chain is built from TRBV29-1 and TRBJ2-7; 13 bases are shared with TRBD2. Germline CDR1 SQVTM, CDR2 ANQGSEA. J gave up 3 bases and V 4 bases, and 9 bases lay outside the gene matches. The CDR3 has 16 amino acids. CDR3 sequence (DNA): TGCAGCGTTGCCTTCGGACTAGCGGGAGTAGGCTACGAGCAGTACTTC. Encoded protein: CSVAFGLAGVGYEQYF.

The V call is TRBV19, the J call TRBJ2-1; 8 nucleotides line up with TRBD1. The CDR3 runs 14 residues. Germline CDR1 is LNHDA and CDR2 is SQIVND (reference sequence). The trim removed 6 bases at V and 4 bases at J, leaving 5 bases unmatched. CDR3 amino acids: CASSPGQVYNEQFF. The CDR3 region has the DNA TGTGCCAGTAGCCCGGGACAGGTATACAATGAGCAGTTCTTC.

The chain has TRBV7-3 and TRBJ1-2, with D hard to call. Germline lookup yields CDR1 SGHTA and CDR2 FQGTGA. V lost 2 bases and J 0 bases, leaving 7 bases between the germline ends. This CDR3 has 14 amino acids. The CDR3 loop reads CASSLEGANYGYTF. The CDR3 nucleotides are TGTGCCAGCAGCTTAGAGGGAGCTAACTATGGCTACACCTTC.

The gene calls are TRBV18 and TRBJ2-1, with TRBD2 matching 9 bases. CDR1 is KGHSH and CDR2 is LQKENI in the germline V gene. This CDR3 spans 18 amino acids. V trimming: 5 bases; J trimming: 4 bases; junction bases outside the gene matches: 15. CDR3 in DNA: TGTGCCAGCTCAGCTCTCCTTAGCGGGAGAAAGGGGTACAATGAGCAGTTCTTC. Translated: CASSALLSGRKGYNEQFF.

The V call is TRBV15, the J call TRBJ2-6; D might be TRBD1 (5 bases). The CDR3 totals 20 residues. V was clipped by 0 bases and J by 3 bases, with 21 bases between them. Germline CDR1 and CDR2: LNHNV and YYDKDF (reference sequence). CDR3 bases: TGTGCCACCAGCAGAGATTCGCGACAGTCTCTAGTATATGGGGCCAACGTCCTGACTTTC. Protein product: CATSRDSRQSLVYGANVLTF.

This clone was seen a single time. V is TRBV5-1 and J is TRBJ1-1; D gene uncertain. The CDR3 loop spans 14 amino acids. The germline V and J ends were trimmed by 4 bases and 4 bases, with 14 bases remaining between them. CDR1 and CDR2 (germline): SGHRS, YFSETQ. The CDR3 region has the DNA TGCGCCAGCAGCGCTAGAACCTTGGGCACTGAAGCTTTCTTT. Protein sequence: CASSARTLGTEAFF.

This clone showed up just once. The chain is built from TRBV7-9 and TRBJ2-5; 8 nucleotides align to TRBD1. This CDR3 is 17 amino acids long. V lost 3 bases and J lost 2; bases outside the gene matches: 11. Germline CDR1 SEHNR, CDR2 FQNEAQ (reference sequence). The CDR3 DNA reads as TGTGCCAGCAGCTTTCCGCGACAGGGGACCTATCAAGAGACCCAGTACTTC. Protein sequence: CASSFPRQGTYQETQYF.

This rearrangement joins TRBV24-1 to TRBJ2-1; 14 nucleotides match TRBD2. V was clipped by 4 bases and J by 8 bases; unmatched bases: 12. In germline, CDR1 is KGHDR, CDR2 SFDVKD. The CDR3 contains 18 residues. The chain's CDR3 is CATSDPGLAGGGLDEQFF. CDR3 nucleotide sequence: TGTGCCACCAGTGACCCTGGACTAGCGGGAGGAGGTTTGGATGAGCAGTTCTTC.

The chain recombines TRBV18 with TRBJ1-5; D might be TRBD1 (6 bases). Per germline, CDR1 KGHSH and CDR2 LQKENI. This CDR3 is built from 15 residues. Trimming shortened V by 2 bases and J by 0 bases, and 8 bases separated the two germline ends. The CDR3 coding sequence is TGTGCCAGCTCACCAAACAGGGCTAGCAATCAGCCCCAGCATTTT. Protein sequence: CASSPNRASNQPQHF. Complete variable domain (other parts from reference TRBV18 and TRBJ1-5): NAGVMQNPRHLVRRRGQEARLRCSPMKGHSHVYWYRQLPEEGLKFMVYLQKENIIDESGMPKERFSAEFPKEGPSILRIQQVVRGDSAAYFCASSPNRASNQPQHFGDGTRLSIL.